One and the same sample provided the 14 T cell receptor beta chains below, sequenced in a study of blood T cell repertoires in COVID-19. Method: immunoSEQ multiplex PCR; TCRdb's copy keeps in-frame clones and lacks some. The sample gives roughly 220,000 clones, roughly 80% of which show up once; 1.3% is in the top ten. Sequencing used PBMCs or T cells enriched from blood (not recorded which). These receptor sequences come from a woman aged 40 to 55 with acute COVID-19.

The chain employs TRBV10-3 and TRBJ2-3; D is ambiguous. V lost 8 bases and J 2 bases, leaving 14 bases between the germline ends. Germline CDR1 ENHRY, CDR2 SYGVKD. This CDR3 spans 14 amino acids. The CDR3 DNA is TGTGCCATCGGGCCCAGCTCGGACACAGATACGCAGTATTTT. Encoded protein: CAIGPSSDTDTQYF.

This chain connects TRBV27 to TRBJ2-2; 11 positions match TRBD2. V lost 1 base and J lost 0; bases outside the gene matches: 13. The CDR3 has 21 residues. Looked up from germline, CDR1 is MNHEY and CDR2 is SMNVEV (reference sequence). CDR3 residues: CASSLFRFGLAGGPNTGELFF. As DNA, the CDR3 is TGTGCCAGCAGTTTATTCCGGTTTGGATTAGCGGGAGGGCCGAACACCGGGGAGCTGTTTTTT.

The chain links TRBV11-2 to TRBJ2-4; 7 nucleotides line up with TRBD1. The junction had 13 bases not matched to a gene; V was cut back by 4 bases and J by 4 bases. Looked up from germline, CDR1 is SGHAT and CDR2 is FQNNGV. The CDR3 is made up of 17 amino acids. The CDR3 loop reads CASSSLDRARTKNIQYF. The CDR3 DNA reads TGTGCCAGCAGCTCCCTAGACAGGGCACGGACTAAAAACATTCAGTACTTC.

The V call is TRBV28, the J call TRBJ2-3, with 9 bases aligning to TRBD1. Germline CDR1 is MDHEN and CDR2 is SYDVKM. Trimming removed 6 bases from V and 5 bases from J; junction bases left unmatched: 12. The CDR3 covers 16 residues. The CDR3 coding sequence is TGTGCCAGCAGAGAGCACAGGGGGCCGGGGTTAGATACGCAGTATTTT. Translating gives CASREHRGPGLDTQYF.

The chain links TRBV19 to TRBJ1-2; D not certain. CDR3 size: 11 residues. Germline CDR1 LNHDA, CDR2 SQIVND (reference sequence). Deletions cut 3 bases from V and 4 bases from J, with 3 bases between. The CDR3 region has the DNA TGTGCCAGTAGTATCGGCTATGGCTACACCTTC. Encoded protein: CASSIGYGYTF.

The V gene is TRBV7-3, the J gene TRBJ1-4; a possible D gene is TRBD1 (6 bases). The CDR3 extends over 13 amino acids. The ends were cut back, 5 bases at V and 8 bases at J, with 12 bases in the middle. CDR1 is SGHTA and CDR2 is FQGTGA in the germline V gene. The CDR3 nucleotides are TGTGCCAGCAGCCAGGGGATAGGGGAAAAACTGTTTTTT. Its translation: CASSQGIGEKLFF.

This clone has just a few counts. The chain carries TRBV7-7 and TRBJ1-5; D perhaps matches TRBD1 (5 bases). This CDR3 has 15 residues. Germline values: CDR1 SSHAT, CDR2 FNYEAQ (reference sequence). V lost 6 bases and J lost 6, with 18 bases in between. The CDR3 here is CASSHHVRDAQPQHF. CDR3 coding DNA: TGTGCCAGCAGTCATCATGTCAGGGATGCTCAGCCCCAGCATTTT.

V gene TRBV5-1 combines with J gene TRBJ1-1, with D perhaps TRBD1 (5 bases). Deletions cut 4 bases from V and 5 bases from J, with 18 bases between. Per the germline V gene, CDR1 is SGHRS and CDR2 is YFSETQ. The CDR3 length is 15 residues. The CDR3 is CASSPTSRVPTEAFF. The CDR3 DNA is TGCGCCAGCAGCCCTACTTCCAGGGTTCCAACTGAAGCTTTCTTT.

The V and J genes are TRBV19 and TRBJ1-1; TRBD1 agrees at 7 bases. The ends lost 4 bases at V and 6 bases at J; junction bases unmatched: 8. The germline gives CDR1 LNHDA, CDR2 SQIVND (reference sequence). The CDR3 has 14 amino acids. This CDR3 is CASSKYRGGAEAFF. CDR3 sequence (DNA): TGTGCCAGTAGTAAGTACAGGGGTGGGGCTGAAGCTTTCTTT.

This clone showed up just once. The genes are TRBV5-1 and TRBJ1-6; no clear D. Germline lookup yields CDR1 SGHRS and CDR2 YFSETQ. The CDR3 sequence is 15 residues long. Trimming stripped 0 bases from V and 7 bases from J, with 11 bases between. The CDR3 DNA reads TGCGCCAGCAGCTTGGACGCGCGAGGGAATTCACCCCTCCACTTT. It encodes CASSLDARGNSPLHF.

The J gene is TRBJ2-3, the V gene TRBV6-1; 7 nucleotides align to TRBD2. The germline V gene has CDR1 MNHNS and CDR2 SASEGT. This CDR3 is 16 amino acids long. The V and J ends lost 4 bases and 2 bases, in that order; junction bases with no gene match: 9. The CDR3 region has the DNA TGTGCCAGCAGTGCGAATTTAGCGGGCCCCACAGATACGCAGTATTTT. Amino acids: CASSANLAGPTDTQYF.

J is TRBJ1-1 and V is TRBV7-3; D uncertain. The CDR3 is 13 amino acids. Germline V gene data show CDR1 as SGHTA and CDR2 as FQGTGA. The V end was cut by 5 bases, the J end by 4 bases, with 11 bases between. CDR3 loop: CASSINSRTEAFF. The DNA for the CDR3 is TGTGCCAGCAGCATCAACAGTCGCACTGAAGCTTTCTTT. Drawing the rest from reference TRBV7-3 and TRBJ1-1, the complete variable domain is GAGVSQTPSNKVTEKGKYVELRCDPISGHTALYWYRQSLGQGPEFLIYFQGTGAADDSGLPNDRFFAVRPEGSVSTLKIQRTERGDSAVYLCASSINSRTEAFFGQGTRLTVV.

V is TRBV5-1 and J is TRBJ2-7; TRBD2 aligns across 8 bases. The CDR3 has 15 residues. Germline lookup yields CDR1 SGHRS and CDR2 YFSETQ. J gave up 4 bases and V 4 bases, and 10 bases lay outside the gene matches. The CDR3 loop reads CASSGGTRNSYEQYF. In nucleotides, the CDR3 is TGCGCCAGCAGCGGGGGGACTAGGAATTCTTACGAGCAGTACTTC.

This clone appeared once. The chain employs TRBV24-1 and TRBJ2-1; D may be TRBD2 (6 bases). This CDR3 comprises 14 residues. Germline V gene data show CDR1 as KGHDR and CDR2 as SFDVKD. Trimming removed 5 bases from V and 3 bases from J, with 10 bases in between. CDR3 sequence reads: CATSGGDFYNEQFF. The CDR3 DNA sequence: TGTGCCACCAGTGGAGGGGACTTCTACAATGAGCAGTTCTTC.